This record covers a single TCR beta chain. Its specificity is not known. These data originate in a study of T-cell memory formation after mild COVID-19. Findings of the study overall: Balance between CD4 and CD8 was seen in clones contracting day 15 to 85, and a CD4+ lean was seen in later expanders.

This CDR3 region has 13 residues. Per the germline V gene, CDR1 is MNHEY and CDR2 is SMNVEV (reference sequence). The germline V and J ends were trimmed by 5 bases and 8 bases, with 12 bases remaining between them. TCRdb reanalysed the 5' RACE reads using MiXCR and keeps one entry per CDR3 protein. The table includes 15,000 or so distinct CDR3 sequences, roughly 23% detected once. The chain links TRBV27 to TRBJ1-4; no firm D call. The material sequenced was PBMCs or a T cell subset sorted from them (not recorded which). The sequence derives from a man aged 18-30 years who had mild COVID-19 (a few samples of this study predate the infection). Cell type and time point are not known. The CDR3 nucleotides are TGTGCCAGCAGTACGGTGCTTTCGGAAAAACTGTTTTTT. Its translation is CASSTVLSEKLFF.